This record looks at one T cell receptor beta chain sequence and its context. Antigen specificity is unknown. The CDR3 is 14 amino acids. With 5 bases removed from V and 5 bases from J, the gap between germline ends came to 12 bases. In germline, CDR1 is LGHNT, CDR2 FRNRAP. This record belongs to a study of cytomegalovirus exposure and HLA in healthy donors. The PCR contained 60 Vbeta and 13 Jbeta primers. Sequencing used immunoSEQ multiplex PCR; TCRdb keeps in-frame clones, though not all of them. The repertoire consists of approximately 150,000 clones, with 70% to 80% occurring once and the leading ten covering approximately 5.6%. Study results and caveats: Per a prior analysis, the majority of TCR beta V segments were productive roughly 90% or roughly 30% of the time. Per published reports, the classifier diagnosed cytomegalovirus status with high specificity and sensitivity. With later analysis, a missense DCLRE1C variant became linked to TCR beta V- and J-gene trimming. Exclusion applied to some V segments, including TRBV6-2 and TRBV6-3, as they were indistinguishable.

The TCR was taken from a woman aged 40 to 50 in good health and CMV-seropositive. Sequences were obtained from PBMCs. The chain is built from TRBV12-5 and TRBJ1-4, with D tentatively TRBD1 (6 bases). The CDR3 loop reads CASGKTGINEKLFF. The CDR3 coding sequence is TGTGCTAGTGGTAAGACAGGAATAAATGAAAAACTGTTTTTT. The full variable domain, completed using reference TRBV12-5 and TRBJ1-4, is DARVTQTPRHKVTEMGQEVTMRCQPILGHNTVFWYRQTMMQGLELLAYFRNRAPLDDSGMPKDRFSAEMPDATLATLKIQPSEPRDSAVYFCASGKTGINEKLFFGSGTQLSVL.